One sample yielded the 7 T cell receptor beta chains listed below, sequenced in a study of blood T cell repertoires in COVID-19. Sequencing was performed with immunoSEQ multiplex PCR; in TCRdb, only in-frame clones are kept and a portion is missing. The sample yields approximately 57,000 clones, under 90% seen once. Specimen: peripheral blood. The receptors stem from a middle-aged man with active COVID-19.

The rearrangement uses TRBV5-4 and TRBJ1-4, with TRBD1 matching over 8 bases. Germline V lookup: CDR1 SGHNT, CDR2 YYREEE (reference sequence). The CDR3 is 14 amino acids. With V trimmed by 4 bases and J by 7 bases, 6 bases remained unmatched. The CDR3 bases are TGTGCCAGCAGCCGACAGGGGAATGGTGAAAAACTGTTTTTT. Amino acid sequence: CASSRQGNGEKLFF.

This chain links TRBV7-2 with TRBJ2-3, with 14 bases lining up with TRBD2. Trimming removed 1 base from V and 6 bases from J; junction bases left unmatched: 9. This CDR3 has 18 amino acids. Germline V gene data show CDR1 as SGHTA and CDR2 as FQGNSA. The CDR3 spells CASSLVSTSGRAGDTQYF. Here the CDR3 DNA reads TGTGCCAGCAGCTTAGTGTCGACTAGCGGGAGGGCCGGCGATACGCAGTATTTT. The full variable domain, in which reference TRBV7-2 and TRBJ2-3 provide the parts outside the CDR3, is GAGVSQSPSNKVTEKGKDVELRCDPISGHTALYWYRQSLGQGLEFLIYFQGNSAPDKSGLPSDRFSAERTGGSVSTLTIQRTQQEDSAVYLCASSLVSTSGRAGDTQYFGPGTRLTVL.

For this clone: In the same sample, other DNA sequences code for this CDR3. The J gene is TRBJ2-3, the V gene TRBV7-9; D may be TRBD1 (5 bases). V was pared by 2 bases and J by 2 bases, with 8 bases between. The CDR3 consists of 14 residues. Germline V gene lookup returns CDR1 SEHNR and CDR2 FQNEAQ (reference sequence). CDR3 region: CASSLQGSTDTQYF. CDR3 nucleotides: TGTGCCAGCAGCTTACAGGGTTCCACAGATACGCAGTATTTT.

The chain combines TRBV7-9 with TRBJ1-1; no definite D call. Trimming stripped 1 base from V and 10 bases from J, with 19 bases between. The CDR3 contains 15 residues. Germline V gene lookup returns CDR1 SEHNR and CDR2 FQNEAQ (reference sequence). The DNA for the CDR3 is TGTGCCAGCAGCTTAGACGGTCGGCTGGGAGGAGTAGCTTTCTTT. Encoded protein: CASSLDGRLGGVAFF.

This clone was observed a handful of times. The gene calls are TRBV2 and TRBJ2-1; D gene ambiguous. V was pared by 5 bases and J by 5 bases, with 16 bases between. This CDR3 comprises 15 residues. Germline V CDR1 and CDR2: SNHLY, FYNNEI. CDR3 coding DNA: TGTGCCAGCAGTCCCGTAGAGAACTTTCACAATGAGCAGTTCTTC. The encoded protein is CASSPVENFHNEQFF.

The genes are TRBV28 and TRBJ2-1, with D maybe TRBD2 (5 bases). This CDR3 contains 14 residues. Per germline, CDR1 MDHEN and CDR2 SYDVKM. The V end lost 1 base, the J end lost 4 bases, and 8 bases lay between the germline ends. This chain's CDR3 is CASSLYGSYNEQFF. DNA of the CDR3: TGTGCCAGCAGTTTATATGGGAGTTACAATGAGCAGTTCTTC.

In nucleotides, the CDR3 is TGTGCCAGCAGTGAACAGGCCCAGGGAGGCGAAAAACTGTTTTTT. Translating it yields CASSEQAQGGEKLFF. The rearrangement joins TRBV6-1 to TRBJ1-4, with TRBD1 as a possible D gene (5 bases). Germline CDR1 reads MNHNS; CDR2 reads SASEGT. The CDR3 covers 15 residues. The V end was cut by 2 bases, the J end by 8 bases, with 15 bases between.